What follows are 4 T cell receptor beta chains derived from one specimen sequenced in a study of CD8 T cells in ankylosing spondylitis (dated by TCRdb to about 2017). Libraries were built with 5' RACE. Sequencing took place on an Illumina HiSeq 2500. Using fastp at Q25 and MiXCR, TCRdb reprocessed the public reads and kept productive beta chains. CDR3 protein sequences are deduplicated, and each keeps its most common genes and DNA. Here the sample has roughly 670,000 distinct CDR3 sequences; around 17% occur a single time. Around 20% of the sample is held by the ten biggest clonotypes. Their specific antigens are unknown. The paper as a whole reports these results and caveats: Blood from ankylosing spondylitis patients appeared to be characterized by a TCR beta motif composed of about eight highly homologous amino acid variants.

Sequences were obtained from blood, either unsorted or a sorted T cell fraction (not recorded which). These receptors all stem from a male donor with ankylosing spondylitis.

This clonotype came up many times. The chain joins TRBV5-6 to TRBJ2-3; 7 bases align to TRBD1. The V and J ends lost 5 bases and 5 bases, in that order; junction bases with no gene match: 14. Germline assignment: CDR1 SGHDT and CDR2 YYEEEE. The CDR3 extends over 16 amino acids. The CDR3 nucleotides read TGTGCCAGCAGGACGACAGGGTGGAGTGAGGGAGATACGCAGTATTTT. As protein: CASRTTGWSEGDTQYF.

This clonotype was observed a few times. The chain links TRBV27 to TRBJ2-1; 7 positions match TRBD1. The V segment lost 6 bases and the J segment 5 bases; nucleotides outside the gene matches: 13. The CDR3 spans 16 residues. Germline loops: CDR1 MNHEY, CDR2 SMNVEV (reference sequence). The CDR3 loop is CASSHLLWDSHNEQFF. Here the CDR3 DNA reads TGTGCCAGCAGCCACCTACTGTGGGACAGTCACAATGAGCAGTTCTTC.

The rearrangement uses TRBV11-2 and TRBJ2-5, with 8 bases fitting TRBD1. Unmatched junction bases numbered 16, after V lost 5 bases and J lost 2 bases. There are 18 residues in the CDR3. Germline CDR1 is SGHAT and CDR2 is FQNNGV. CDR3 amino acids: CASSRLAGTGRAQETQYF. The CDR3, as DNA: TGTGCCAGCAGCCGGCTTGCCGGGACAGGTAGAGCGCAAGAGACCCAGTACTTC. The full variable domain, in which reference TRBV11-2 and TRBJ2-5 provide the parts outside the CDR3, is EAGVAQSPRYKIIEKRQSVAFWCNPISGHATLYWYQQILGQGPKLLIQFQNNGVVDDSQLPKDRFSAERLKGVDSTLKIQPAKLEDSAVYLCASSRLAGTGRAQETQYFGPGTRLLVL.

The table lists this clonotype with many counts. V gene TRBV12-3 or TRBV12-4 combines with J gene TRBJ2-1; 8 nucleotides align to TRBD1. V dropped 3 bases and J dropped 7; count of bases not matched to a gene: 5. CDR3 length: 14 amino acids. The CDR3 is CASSFGQGANEQFF. The CDR3 bases are TGTGCCAGCAGTTTTGGCCAGGGGGCGAATGAGCAGTTCTTC.